This T cell receptor (beta chain) comes out of a study of identical twins. The ends were cut back, 7 bases at V and 1 base at J, with 7 bases in the middle. CDR1 and CDR2 (germline): MNHNS, SASEGT. This CDR3 is 12 amino acids long. Only a few counts were recorded for this clonotype. Its antigen is not identified. MiXCR was run by TCRdb on the 5' RACE reads, yielding one entry per CDR3 protein. This table holds 600,000 to 800,000 distinct CDR3 sequences, around 20% found once. Study results and limitations: Invariant MAIT and iNKT cells may have partly biased zero-insertion analyses.

The data were also submitted as part of a second study, on T cells expressing NK-cell markers. That source reports: Leadership of the CD3+CD56-NKG2C+ fraction also belonged to these clonotypes in several donors.

The clonotype originates from a woman aged 18-29 years in good health. The sequencing sample was made of PBMCs. The genes are TRBV6-1 and TRBJ2-5, with no clear D. The CDR3 is CASNRIQETQYF. CDR3 bases: TGTGCCAGCAACAGAATCCAAGAGACCCAGTACTTC.